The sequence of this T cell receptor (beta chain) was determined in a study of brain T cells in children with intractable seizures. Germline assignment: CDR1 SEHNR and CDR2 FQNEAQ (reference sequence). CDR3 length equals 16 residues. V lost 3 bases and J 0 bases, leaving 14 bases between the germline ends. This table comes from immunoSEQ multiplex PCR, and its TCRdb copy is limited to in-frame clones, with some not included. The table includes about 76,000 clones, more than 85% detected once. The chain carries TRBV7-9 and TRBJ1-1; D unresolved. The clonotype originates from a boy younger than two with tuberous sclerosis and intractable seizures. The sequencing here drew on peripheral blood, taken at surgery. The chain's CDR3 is CASSFPEGSVNTEAFF. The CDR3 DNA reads TGTGCCAGCAGCTTTCCCGAAGGGTCGGTGAACACTGAAGCTTTCTTT.